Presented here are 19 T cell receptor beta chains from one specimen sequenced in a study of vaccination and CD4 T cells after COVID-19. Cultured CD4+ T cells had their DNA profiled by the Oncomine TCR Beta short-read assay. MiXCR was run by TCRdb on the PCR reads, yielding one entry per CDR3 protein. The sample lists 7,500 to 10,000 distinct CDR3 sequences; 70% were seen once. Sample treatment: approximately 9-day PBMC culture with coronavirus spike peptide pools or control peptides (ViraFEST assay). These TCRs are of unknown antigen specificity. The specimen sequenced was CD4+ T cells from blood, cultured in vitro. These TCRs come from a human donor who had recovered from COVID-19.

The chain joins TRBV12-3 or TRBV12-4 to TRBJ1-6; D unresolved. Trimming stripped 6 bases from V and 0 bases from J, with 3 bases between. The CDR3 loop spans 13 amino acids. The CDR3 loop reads CASSSSYNSPLHF. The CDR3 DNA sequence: TGTGCCAGCAGCAGCTCCTATAATTCACCCCTCCACTTT.

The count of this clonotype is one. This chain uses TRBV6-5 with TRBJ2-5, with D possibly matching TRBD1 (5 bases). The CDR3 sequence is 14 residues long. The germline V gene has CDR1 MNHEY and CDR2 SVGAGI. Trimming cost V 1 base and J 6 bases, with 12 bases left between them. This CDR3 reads CASSYWPGKKTQYF. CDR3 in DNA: TGTGCCAGCAGTTACTGGCCAGGGAAAAAGACCCAGTACTTC.

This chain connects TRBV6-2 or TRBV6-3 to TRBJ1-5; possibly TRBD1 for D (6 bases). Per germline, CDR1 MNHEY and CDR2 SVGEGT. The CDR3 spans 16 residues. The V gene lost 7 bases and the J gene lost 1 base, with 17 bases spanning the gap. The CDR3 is CASTRGGARSNQPQHF. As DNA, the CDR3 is TGTGCCAGCACAAGAGGGGGGGCGAGAAGCAATCAGCCCCAGCATTTT.

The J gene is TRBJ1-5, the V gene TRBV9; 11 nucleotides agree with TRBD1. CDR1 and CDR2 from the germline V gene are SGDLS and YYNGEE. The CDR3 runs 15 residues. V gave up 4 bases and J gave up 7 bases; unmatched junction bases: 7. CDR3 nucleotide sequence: TGTGCCAGCAGCCCAACCGGGACAGGGGGGCAGCCCCAGCATTTT. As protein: CASSPTGTGGQPQHF. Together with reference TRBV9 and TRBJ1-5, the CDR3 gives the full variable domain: DSGVTQTPKHLITATGQRVTLRCSPRSGDLSVYWYQQSLDQGLQFLIQYYNGEERAKGNILERFSAQQFPDLHSELNLSSLELGDSALYFCASSPTGTGGQPQHFGDGTRLSIL.

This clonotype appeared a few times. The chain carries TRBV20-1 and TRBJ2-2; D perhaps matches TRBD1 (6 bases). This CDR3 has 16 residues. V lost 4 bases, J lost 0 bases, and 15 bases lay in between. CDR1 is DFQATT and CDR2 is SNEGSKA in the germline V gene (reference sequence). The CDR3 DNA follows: TGCAGTGCTAAGGCCTTACAGGGCTCGAACACCGGGGAGCTGTTTTTT. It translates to CSAKALQGSNTGELFF.

The CDR3 coding sequence is TGTGCCACCAGTGATCCAGGGCGCCAGGGGAATGAGCAGTTCTTC. As protein: CATSDPGRQGNEQFF. The rearrangement links TRBV24-1 to TRBJ2-1; D is possibly TRBD1 (6 bases). V was clipped by 3 bases and J by 7 bases, with 15 bases between them. Germline CDR1 KGHDR, CDR2 SFDVKD. The CDR3 contains 15 residues.

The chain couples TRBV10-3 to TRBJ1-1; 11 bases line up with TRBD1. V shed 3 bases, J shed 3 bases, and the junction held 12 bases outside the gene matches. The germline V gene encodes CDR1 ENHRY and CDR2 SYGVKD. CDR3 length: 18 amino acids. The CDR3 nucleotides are TGTGCCATCAGTGATCCGGGACAGGGGGACCGCGGGCACACTGAAGCTTTCTTT. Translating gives CAISDPGQGDRGHTEAFF.

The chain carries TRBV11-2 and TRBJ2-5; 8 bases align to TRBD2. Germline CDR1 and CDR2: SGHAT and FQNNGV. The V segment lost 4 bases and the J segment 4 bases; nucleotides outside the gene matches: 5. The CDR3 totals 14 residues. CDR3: CASSSLAGTETQYF. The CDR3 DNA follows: TGTGCCAGCAGCTCGTTAGCGGGGACAGAGACCCAGTACTTC. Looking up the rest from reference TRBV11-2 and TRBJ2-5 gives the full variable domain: EAGVAQSPRYKIIEKRQSVAFWCNPISGHATLYWYQQILGQGPKLLIQFQNNGVVDDSQLPKDRFSAERLKGVDSTLKIQPAKLEDSAVYLCASSSLAGTETQYFGPGTRLLVL.

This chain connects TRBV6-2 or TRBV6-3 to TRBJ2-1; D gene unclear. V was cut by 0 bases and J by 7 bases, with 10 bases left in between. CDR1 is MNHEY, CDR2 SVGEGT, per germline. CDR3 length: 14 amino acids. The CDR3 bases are TGTGCCAGCAGTTACTCCGACACCTCTAATGAGCAGTTCTTC. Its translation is CASSYSDTSNEQFF.

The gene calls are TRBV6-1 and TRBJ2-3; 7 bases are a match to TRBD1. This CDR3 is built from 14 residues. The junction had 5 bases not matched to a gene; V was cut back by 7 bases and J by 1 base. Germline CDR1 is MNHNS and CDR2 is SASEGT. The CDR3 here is CASTQDRGTDTQYF. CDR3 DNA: TGTGCCAGCACCCAAGACAGGGGCACAGATACGCAGTATTTT.

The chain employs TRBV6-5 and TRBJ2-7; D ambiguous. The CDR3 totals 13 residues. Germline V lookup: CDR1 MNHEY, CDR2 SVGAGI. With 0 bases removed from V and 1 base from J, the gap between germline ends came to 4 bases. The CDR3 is CASSYSTSYEQYF. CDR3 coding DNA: TGTGCCAGCAGTTACTCAACTTCCTACGAGCAGTACTTC.

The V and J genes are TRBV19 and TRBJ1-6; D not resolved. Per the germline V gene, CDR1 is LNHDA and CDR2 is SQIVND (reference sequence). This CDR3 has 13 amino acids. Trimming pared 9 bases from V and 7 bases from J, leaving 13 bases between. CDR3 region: CASGSTANSPLHF. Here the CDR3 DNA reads TGTGCCAGCGGGTCCACGGCGAATTCACCCCTCCACTTT.

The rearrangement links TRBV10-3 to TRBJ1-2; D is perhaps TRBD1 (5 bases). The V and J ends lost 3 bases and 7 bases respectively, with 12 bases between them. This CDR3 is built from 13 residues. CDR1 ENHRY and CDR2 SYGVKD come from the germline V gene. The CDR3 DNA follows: TGTGCCATCAGTGACGCCAGGGAGGGTGGCTACACCTTC. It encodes CAISDAREGGYTF.

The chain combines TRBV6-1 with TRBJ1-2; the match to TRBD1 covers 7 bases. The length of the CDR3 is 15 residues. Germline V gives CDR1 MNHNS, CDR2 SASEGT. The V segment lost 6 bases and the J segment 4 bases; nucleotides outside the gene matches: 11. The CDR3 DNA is TGTGCCAGCAGGAAAGATACAGGGGATCCCTATGGCTACACCTTC. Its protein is CASRKDTGDPYGYTF.

The CDR3: CSARQGGRTEAFF. DNA of the CDR3: TGCAGTGCCCGACAGGGAGGGCGCACTGAAGCTTTCTTT. V gene TRBV20-1 combines with J gene TRBJ1-1; 7 nucleotides agree with TRBD1. Germline values: CDR1 DFQATT, CDR2 SNEGSKA (reference sequence). The CDR3 totals 13 residues. With V trimmed by 6 bases and J by 4 bases, 8 bases remained unmatched.

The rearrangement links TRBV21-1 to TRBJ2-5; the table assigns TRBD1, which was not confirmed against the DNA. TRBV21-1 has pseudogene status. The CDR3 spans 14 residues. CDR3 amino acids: CASFFKRGRETQYF. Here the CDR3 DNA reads TGTGCCAGCTTTTTTAAGAGGGGGCGGGAGACCCAGTACTTC.

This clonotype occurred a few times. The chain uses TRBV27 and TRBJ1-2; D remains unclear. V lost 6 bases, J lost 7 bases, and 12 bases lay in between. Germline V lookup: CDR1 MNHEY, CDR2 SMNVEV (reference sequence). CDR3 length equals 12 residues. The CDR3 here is CASSNPEGGYTF. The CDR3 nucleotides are TGTGCCAGCAGCAACCCCGAGGGTGGCTACACCTTC.

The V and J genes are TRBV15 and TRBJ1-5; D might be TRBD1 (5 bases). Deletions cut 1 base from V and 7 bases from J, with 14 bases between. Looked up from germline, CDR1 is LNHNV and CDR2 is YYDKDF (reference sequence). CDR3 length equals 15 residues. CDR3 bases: TGTGCCACCAGCAGAGTTGGGACCTTGGGACAGCCCCAGCATTTT. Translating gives CATSRVGTLGQPQHF.

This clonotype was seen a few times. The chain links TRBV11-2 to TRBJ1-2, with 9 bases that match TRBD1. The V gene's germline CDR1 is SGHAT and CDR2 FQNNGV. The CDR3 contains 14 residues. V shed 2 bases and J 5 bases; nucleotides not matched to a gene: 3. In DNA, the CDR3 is TGTGCCAGCAGCTTACAGACAGGGGGATATGGCTACACCTTC. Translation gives CASSLQTGGYGYTF.